This T cell receptor beta chain was captured in a study of cytomegalovirus exposure and HLA in healthy donors. Study observations and caveats: In a later analysis, TCR beta V- and J-gene trimming showed a link to a missense DCLRE1C variant. Most of the TCR beta V segments (in an earlier analysis) were productive either about 87% or about 30% of the time. The analysis excluded some indistinguishable V segments, including TRBV6-2 and TRBV6-3. As confirmed in vitro, a few CMV-associated chains were specific for CMV antigens.

In the PCR, 60 Vbeta and 13 Jbeta primers were used. Measured with immunoSEQ multiplex PCR; TCRdb has only the in-frame clones, and not every one. The sample carries about 94,000 clones, about four fifths recorded once. Turning to this clone: Its specificity is not known.

Germline assignment: CDR1 SGHTA and CDR2 FQGNSA. Trimming removed 8 bases at V and 4 bases at J, with 18 bases between. This CDR3 contains 15 residues. This clonotype was obtained from a woman between 35 and 50 years old in good health and CMV-seronegative. The sequencing input was PBMCs. V gene TRBV7-2 combines with J gene TRBJ1-3, with D unclear. The CDR3 is CASAPQQLEGNTIYF. CDR3 bases: TGTGCCAGCGCCCCCCAGCAACTGGAGGGAAACACCATATATTTT.